This TCR beta chain was found in a study of CD8 T cells in ankylosing spondylitis. This clonotype was detected only a few times. What it binds is not known. From the 5' RACE reads, TCRdb called clonotypes with MiXCR, one entry per CDR3 protein. This sample carries a few hundred thousand distinct CDR3 sequences, 15% to 20% of them seen once, and the ten largest clones take about two fifths. CDR1 SGDLS and CDR2 YYNGEE come from the germline V gene. This CDR3 is 14 amino acids long. J gave up 5 bases and V 3 bases, and 5 bases lay outside the gene matches. Findings and caveats of the study: Disease-associated clones were reportedly significantly overrepresented in matched ankylosing spondylitis synovial fluid. CD8+ cells made up the disease-linked clones, which were relatively rare in peripheral blood. In synovial fluid and blood from reactive arthritis, some motif variants were previously reported. Ankylosing spondylitis blood seemed to carry a telltale TCR beta motif made of several highly homologous variants.

Sequencing used blood, either unsorted or a sorted T cell fraction (not recorded which). The origin of this receptor is a male donor with ankylosing spondylitis. V usage is TRBV9 and J usage is TRBJ2-5; 9 bases align to TRBD2. CDR3 sequence reads: CASSGPSGRETQYF. The CDR3 DNA reads as TGTGCCAGCAGCGGCCCCAGCGGGAGGGAGACCCAGTACTTC.